The clone carrying this T cell receptor (beta chain) showed up just a few times. What it binds is not known. The data were taken from a study of early T cells in non-severe SARS-CoV-2 infection. Looking at the study overall: Unsorted whole-blood RNA was sequenced in bulk, leaving chains unpaired. Study-level points and caveats: Reliance on VDJdb matching favored anti-spike CD8 responses; private and CD4 specificities were missed.

From germline, CDR1 is SGHVS and CDR2 FNYEAQ. The CDR3 is made up of 19 amino acids. V dropped 2 bases and J dropped 3 bases, with 22 bases sitting between them. The library protocol tagged individual cDNA molecules with unique molecular identifiers. A single record per CDR3 protein comes from TCRdb applying MiXCR to the 5' RACE reads. The sample gives just under 65,000 distinct CDR3 sequences, over 9% of which show up once; 2.5% to 3.5% is in the top ten. The sample was whole blood, taken at baseline. The sequence came from an adult who was a healthcare worker with PCR-confirmed SARS-CoV-2 infection or an uninfected control (not recorded which). The chain carries TRBV7-6 and TRBJ2-2, with D maybe TRBD1 (6 bases). CDR3 bases: TGTGCCAGCAGCTTAAATCCCCGAGGGGGTAAGGGGGACACCGGGGAGCTGTTTTTT. Amino acid sequence: CASSLNPRGGKGDTGELFF.